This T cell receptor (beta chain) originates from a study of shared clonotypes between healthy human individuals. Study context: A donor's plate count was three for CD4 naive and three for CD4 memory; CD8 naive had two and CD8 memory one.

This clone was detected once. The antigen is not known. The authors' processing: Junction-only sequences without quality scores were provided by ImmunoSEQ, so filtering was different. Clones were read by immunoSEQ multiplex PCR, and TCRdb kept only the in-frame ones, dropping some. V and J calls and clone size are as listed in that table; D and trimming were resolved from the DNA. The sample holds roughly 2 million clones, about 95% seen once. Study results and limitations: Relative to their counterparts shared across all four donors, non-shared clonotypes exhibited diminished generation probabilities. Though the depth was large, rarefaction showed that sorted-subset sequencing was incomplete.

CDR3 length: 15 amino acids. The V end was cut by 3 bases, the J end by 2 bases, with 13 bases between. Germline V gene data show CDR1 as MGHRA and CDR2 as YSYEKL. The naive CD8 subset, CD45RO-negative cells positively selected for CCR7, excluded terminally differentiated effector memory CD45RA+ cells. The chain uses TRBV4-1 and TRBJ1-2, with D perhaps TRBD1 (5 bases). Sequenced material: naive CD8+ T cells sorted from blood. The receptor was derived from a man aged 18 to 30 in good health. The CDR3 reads CASSHSSGGNYGYTF. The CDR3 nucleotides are TGCGCCAGCAGCCACTCGTCCGGGGGAAACTATGGCTACACCTTC.